The sequence of this T cell receptor beta chain was determined in a study of blood T cell repertoires in COVID-19. At the level of the study: There were acute and convalescent COVID-19 samples, and they came from the United States, Italy and Spain. Sample material is recorded as cDNA or gDNA derived from T cells, B-cell-depleted T cells, or PBMCs.

Trimming removed 3 bases from V and 3 bases from J, with 8 bases in between. Germline V gene data show CDR1 as SEHNR and CDR2 as FQNEAQ (reference sequence). The CDR3 has 13 residues. The authors' processing: Estimates of nucleated cell counts were drawn from the amplification of reference gene primers. Profiling relied on immunoSEQ multiplex PCR, and the TCRdb table lists in-frame clones only, not all of them. The D gene and trimming were derived from the DNA, and the V and J assignments and clone size from that table. The sample shows about 180,000 clones, approximately 84% of them seen only once. This TCR derives from a human donor in a cohort sampled during active COVID-19. The chain employs TRBV7-9 and TRBJ2-5; a possible D gene is TRBD2 (6 bases). Sequenced sample: peripheral blood. Here the CDR3 reads CASSFSGEETQYF. The DNA of the CDR3 is TGTGCCAGCAGCTTTAGCGGTGAAGAGACCCAGTACTTC.